This is a list of T cell receptor beta chains from one sample in a study of CD8+ T cells in alopecia areata. Produced via immunoSEQ multiplex PCR; TCRdb's table is partial and in-frame only. The repertoire consists of 110,000 or so clones, with roughly 56% occurring once and the leading ten covering about 3.2%. This specimen was CD4+ T cells sorted from blood, taken at week 24, from a patient treated with tofacitinib. Receptors originate from a human donor with alopecia areata. The CDR3 runs from the conserved cysteine through the conserved F or W.

TRBV23-1,CASSQSIPDRARNSPLHF
TRBV10-3,CAISEVGQPQHF
TRBV6-5,CASSVQDSNQPQHF
TRBV28,CASGTGTGGYTF
TRBV7-8,CASSLGGGGNEQFF
TRBV29-1,CSYIGSATEAFF
TRBV2,CASTAVGGGQPQHF
TRBV27,CASSRDRVTEAFF
TRBV30,CAWSVVETQYF
TRBV18,CASSPGGGDEQYF
TRBV10-3,CAISEPGQTNEQFF
TRBV6-5,CATLDSPDTQYF
TRBV2,CASSTGLGGAQPQHF
TRBV2,CASRVSNQPQHF
TRBV7-9,CASSPLTGKDNQPQHF
TRBV19,CASRGSNQPQHF
TRBV15,CATSRDQRLAVGELFF
TRBV9,CASSTGGLGEPAGELFF
TRBV6-5,CASRGETGFGYTF
TRBV6-1,CASSGDVAGFAYEQYF
TRBV5-1,CASSPGKGF
TRBV11-2,CASSLGAGVGNTEAFF
TRBV6-5,CASSYSLGFDPYEQYF
TRBV7-2,CASSLALTSGGVNEQFF
TRBV5-4,CASSLQGAQPQHF
TRBV7-9,CASRSAGTVNSPLHF
TRBV30,CAWRLRDREYGYTF
TRBV5-1,CASSGTGGDEQYF
TRBV20-1,CSEFIGETQYF
TRBV27,CASSLSPGGSGANVLTF
TRBV6-5,CASSYSTGGLGGYTF
TRBV19,CASGVQGYNQPQHF
TRBV7-9,CASSLGSGLWTAAPYEQYF
TRBV30,CAWSVRGRGAFF
TRBV7-8,CASSFTQGLQNIQYF
TRBV5-4,CASSPRTSGGGPYNEQFF
TRBV12-5,CASGNLRALRYEQFF
TRBV19,CASIPGQGHYGYTF
TRBV25-1,CASSEDLSGYTF
TRBV30,CAWSEDQGSYEQYF
TRBV19,CASSLDTASPLHF
TRBV7-2,CASSQPGQGGGYTF
TRBV7-9,CASSFLNEQFF
TRBV4-1,CASSQPRQGLNTEAFF
TRBV29-1,CSVIRVLSGELFF
TRBV11-2,CASSFRQGLGTQYF
TRBV4-2,CASSQVAGQGEGYGYTF
TRBV7-8,CASSSLAGEYNEQFF
TRBV19,CASTRQGASNQPQHF